The subject of this entry is one T cell receptor (beta chain). Its antigen is as yet unknown. Germline CDR1 reads GTSNPN; CDR2 reads SVGIG (reference sequence). V shed 8 bases, J shed 0 bases, and the junction held 0 bases outside the gene matches. The CDR3 consists of 14 residues. Measured with immunoSEQ multiplex PCR; TCRdb has only the in-frame clones, and not every one. This sample carries 84,000 or so clones, about four fifths of them seen once, and the ten largest clones take 2.5% to 4%. This sample is part of a study of neoadjuvant anti-PD-1 for oral cavity cancer. The study's findings and limits: Higher pretreatment blood Treg/Th17 ratios correlated with higher pretreatment blood and lower post-treatment tumor TCRbeta clonality. Non-responders to neoadjuvant nivolumab had significantly more clonal PBMC T cells than responders.

The sequenced sample was PBMCs, obtained before nivolumab (anti-PD-1) treatment. The clonotype comes from a person aged 40 to 85 with oral cavity squamous cell carcinoma. The chain links TRBV30 to TRBJ2-1; 14 bases are a match to TRBD2. CDR3 DNA: TGTGCCGGGACTAGCGGGGGCTCCTACAATGAGCAGTTCTTC. Encoded protein: CAGTSGGSYNEQFF.